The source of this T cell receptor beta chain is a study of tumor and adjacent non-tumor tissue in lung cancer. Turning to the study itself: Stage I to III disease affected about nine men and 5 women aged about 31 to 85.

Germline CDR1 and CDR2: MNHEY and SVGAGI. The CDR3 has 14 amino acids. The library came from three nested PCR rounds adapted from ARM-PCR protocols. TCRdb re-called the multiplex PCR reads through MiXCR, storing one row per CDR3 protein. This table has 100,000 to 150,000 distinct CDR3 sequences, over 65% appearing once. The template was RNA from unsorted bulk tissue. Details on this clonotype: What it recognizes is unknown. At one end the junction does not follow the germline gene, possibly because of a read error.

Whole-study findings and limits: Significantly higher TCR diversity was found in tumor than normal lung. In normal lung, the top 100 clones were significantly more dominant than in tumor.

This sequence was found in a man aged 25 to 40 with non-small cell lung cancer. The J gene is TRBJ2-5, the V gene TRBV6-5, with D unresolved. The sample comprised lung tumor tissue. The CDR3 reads CANSYSLLEETQYF. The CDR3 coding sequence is TGTGCCAACAGTTACTCCCTACTGGAAGAGACCCAGTACTTC.